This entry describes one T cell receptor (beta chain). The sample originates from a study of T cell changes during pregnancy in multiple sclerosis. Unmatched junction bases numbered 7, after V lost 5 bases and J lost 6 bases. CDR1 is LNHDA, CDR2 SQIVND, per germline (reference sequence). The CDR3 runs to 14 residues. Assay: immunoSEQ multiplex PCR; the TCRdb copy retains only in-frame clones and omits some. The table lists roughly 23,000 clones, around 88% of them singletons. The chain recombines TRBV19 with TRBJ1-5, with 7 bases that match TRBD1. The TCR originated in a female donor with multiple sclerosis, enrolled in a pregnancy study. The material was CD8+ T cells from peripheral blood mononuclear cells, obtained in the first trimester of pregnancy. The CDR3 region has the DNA TGTGCCAGTAGTTCTCGACAGGGACCTCAGCCCCAGCATTTT. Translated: CASSSRQGPQPQHF.